Reported below is one T cell receptor (beta chain). The antigen is not known. Patients were ineligible given autoimmune disease history or systemic immunosuppression. Samples were taken at baseline and on day 1 of cycles 4 and 7. The data were obtained in a study of OX40 agonist ivuxolimab in advanced cancers. About the study: Those enrolled were approximately 83% male, with a mean age of around 55 years and ages from 23 to 79.

This table comes from immunoSEQ multiplex PCR, and its TCRdb copy is limited to in-frame clones, with some not included. Of roughly 71,000 clones listed, less than 90% are singletons. With 3 bases removed from V and 10 bases from J, the gap between germline ends came to 15 bases. Germline CDR1 is KGHSY and CDR2 is FQNENV. The CDR3 extends over 14 amino acids. Study outcomes and limitations: Not determined was the antigen specificity of the expanded peripheral T cells.

Here the sequenced sample was CD4+ or CD8+ T cells sorted from blood, taken in a trial of the OX40 agonist ivuxolimab. The receptor's source is an adult with an advanced solid tumor such as melanoma, head and neck, liver or kidney cancer. The chain is built from TRBV16 and TRBJ2-2; D ambiguous. The CDR3 DNA sequence: TGTGCCAGCAGCCAGGGCAGGATTCAAGAGGAGCTGTTTTTT. Amino acids: CASSQGRIQEELFF.